One sample yielded the 30 T cell receptor beta chains listed below, sequenced in a study of blood T cell repertoires in COVID-19. Sequencing was performed with immunoSEQ multiplex PCR; in TCRdb, only in-frame clones are kept and a portion is missing. The data show approximately 150,000 clones, around 90% seen once. The sequencing input was peripheral blood. The receptors derive from a woman between 50 and 59 years old with acute or convalescent COVID-19.

This clone appeared a few times. CDR3 bases: TGTGCCAGCAGCCCCAGGACAGGCCCTGAAGCTTTCTTT. Its protein is CASSPRTGPEAFF. The J gene is TRBJ1-1, the V gene TRBV6-6; 7 nucleotides match TRBD1. Per the germline V gene, CDR1 is MNHNY and CDR2 is SVGAGI (reference sequence). V was clipped by 6 bases and J by 6 bases; unmatched bases: 7. This CDR3 is 13 amino acids long.

The V call is TRBV5-8, the J call TRBJ2-5; 7 positions agree with TRBD1. With V trimmed by 1 base and J by 0 bases, 6 bases remained unmatched. Germline V gene data show CDR1 as SGHTS and CDR2 as YDEGEE. The CDR3 sequence is 16 residues long. CDR3 sequence reads: CASSLPPGQHQETQYF. The CDR3 nucleotides read TGTGCCAGCAGCTTGCCCCCGGGACAGCACCAAGAGACCCAGTACTTC.

The V gene is TRBV6-5, the J gene TRBJ2-7, with D possibly matching TRBD2 (6 bases). This CDR3 comprises 14 residues. V was trimmed by 2 bases and J by 7 bases, leaving 15 bases between them. The V gene's germline CDR1 is MNHEY and CDR2 SVGAGI. Here the CDR3 DNA reads TGTGCCAGCAGTTACAAGGGACTCCCATCTGAGCAGTACTTC. This sequence encodes CASSYKGLPSEQYF.

The V and J genes are TRBV6-6 and TRBJ2-5; 8 positions agree with TRBD2. Germline V gene lookup returns CDR1 MNHNY and CDR2 SVGAGI (reference sequence). There are 15 residues in the CDR3. The V segment lost 0 bases and the J segment 5 bases; nucleotides outside the gene matches: 5. CDR3 amino acids: CASSYSGTSRETQYF. In DNA form, the CDR3 reads TGTGCCAGCAGTTACTCGGGGACTAGTCGGGAGACCCAGTACTTC.

The chain carries TRBV19 and TRBJ2-2, with TRBD1 identical over 8 bases. This CDR3 comprises 14 residues. Trimming took 5 bases from V and 6 from J; bases not matched to a gene: 5. Germline-derived CDR1 and CDR2 are LNHDA and SQIVND (reference sequence). The DNA for the CDR3 is TGTGCCAGTAGTGGGGGGACAGGCCCCGGGGAGCTGTTTTTT. Amino acid sequence: CASSGGTGPGELFF.

J is TRBJ1-2 and V is TRBV6-4, with D perhaps TRBD1 (5 bases). Trimming took off 0 bases at V and 5 bases at J, with 13 bases between the two ends. The CDR3 has 15 residues. CDR1 MRHNA and CDR2 SNTAGT come from the germline V gene. The CDR3 DNA is TGTGCCAGCAGTGACTCGACAGAGGCAAGTTATGGCTACACCTTC. Translated: CASSDSTEASYGYTF.

The chain employs TRBV30 and TRBJ1-4; 9 bases map to TRBD1. V gave up 2 bases and J gave up 2 bases; unmatched junction bases: 9. Germline lookup yields CDR1 GTSNPN and CDR2 SVGIG (reference sequence). The CDR3 contains 17 residues. For the CDR3, the DNA is TGTGCCTGGAGTCCCCGGGACAGGGTTAATACTAATGAAAAACTGTTTTTT. It codes for CAWSPRDRVNTNEKLFF.

The chain recombines TRBV28 with TRBJ1-4; 8 bases align to TRBD1. In germline, CDR1 is MDHEN, CDR2 SYDVKM. J gave up 8 bases and V 2 bases, and 7 bases lay outside the gene matches. CDR3 length: 15 amino acids. The CDR3 loop reads CASSLGRGQWEKLFF. The CDR3 nucleotides are TGTGCCAGCAGTTTAGGCAGGGGGCAGTGGGAAAAACTGTTTTTT. Variable domain in full (rest from reference TRBV28 and TRBJ1-4): DVKVTQSSRYLVKRTGEKVFLECVQDMDHENMFWYRQDPGLGLRLIYFSYDVKMKEKGDIPEGYSVSREKKERFSLILESASTNQTSMYLCASSLGRGQWEKLFFGSGTQLSVL.

The chain joins TRBV5-1 to TRBJ2-1; 12 nucleotides align to TRBD2. Trimming cost V 4 bases and J 5 bases; bases outside gene matches: 7. Germline CDR1 is SGHRS and CDR2 is YFSETQ. The CDR3 runs to 16 residues. This CDR3 is CASSPPLAGGDNEQFF. CDR3 nucleotide sequence: TGCGCCAGCAGCCCTCCACTAGCGGGGGGAGACAATGAGCAGTTCTTC.

The rearrangement links TRBV12-3 or TRBV12-4 to TRBJ1-1; D is possibly TRBD1 (5 bases). CDR3 size: 13 residues. V lost 5 bases and J lost 3, with 10 bases in between. CDR3 nucleotides: TGTGCCAGCAGTCGCAGGGAGGACACTGAAGCTTTCTTT. This gives the protein CASSRREDTEAFF.

The chain employs TRBV30 and TRBJ1-1; D not certain. Germline CDR1 GTSNPN, CDR2 SVGIG (reference sequence). Trimming cost V 8 bases and J 1 base, with 11 bases left between them. The CDR3 is 12 residues long. CDR3 loop: CAVKAENTEAFF. The DNA for the CDR3 is TGTGCCGTAAAGGCGGAGAACACTGAAGCTTTCTTT.

The rearrangement uses TRBV20-1 and TRBJ2-7, with 10 bases identical to TRBD2. The germline CDR1 and CDR2 sequences are DFQATT and SNEGSKA (reference sequence). With V trimmed by 3 bases and J by 12 bases, 11 bases remained unmatched. The CDR3 covers 13 residues. Here the CDR3 reads CSASHGLAEPRYF. The CDR3, as DNA: TGCAGTGCTAGTCACGGACTAGCGGAGCCACGGTACTTC.

This clone was picked up one time. The chain carries TRBV3-1 (or the pseudogene TRBV3-2) and TRBJ2-1; 10 nucleotides line up with TRBD2. This CDR3 comprises 17 residues. The V segment lost 0 bases and the J segment 4 bases; nucleotides outside the gene matches: 6. From germline, CDR1 is LGHDT and CDR2 YNNKEL (reference sequence). CDR3 nucleotide sequence: TGTGCCAGCAGCCAAGATCCTAGCGGGGGCCCATACAATGAGCAGTTCTTC. Translation: CASSQDPSGGPYNEQFF.

The chain is built from TRBV30 and TRBJ1-1, with D perhaps TRBD1 (5 bases). CDR1 is GTSNPN, CDR2 SVGIG, per germline (reference sequence). This CDR3 region has 14 residues. V lost 3 bases and J 4 bases, leaving 15 bases between the germline ends. The CDR3 DNA sequence: TGTGCCTGGAGCCCGGGCAGGGTAGGCACTGAAGCTTTCTTT. Its protein is CAWSPGRVGTEAFF. The full variable domain, completed using reference TRBV30 and TRBJ1-1, is SQTIHQWPATLVQPVGSPLSLECTVEGTSNPNLYWYRQAAGRGLQLLFYSVGIGQISSEVPQNLSASRPQDRQFILSSKKLLLSDSGFYLCAWSPGRVGTEAFFGQGTRLTVV.

The chain is built from TRBV5-4 and TRBJ1-1; 8 positions agree with TRBD1. Germline values: CDR1 SGHNT, CDR2 YYREEE (reference sequence). The junction had 3 bases not matched to a gene; V was cut back by 4 bases and J by 1 base. CDR3 length equals 14 residues. The CDR3 protein is CASSPDRGNTEAFF. In DNA form, the CDR3 reads TGTGCCAGCAGCCCTGACAGGGGGAACACTGAAGCTTTCTTT. Combining the CDR3 with reference TRBV5-4 and TRBJ1-1 gives the whole variable domain ETGVTQSPTHLIKTRGQQVTLRCSSQSGHNTVSWYQQALGQGPQFIFQYYREEENGRGNFPPRFSGLQFPNYSSELNVNALELDDSALYLCASSPDRGNTEAFFGQGTRLTVV.

V usage is TRBV29-1 and J usage is TRBJ1-1; possible D gene TRBD1, 6 bases. Germline lookup yields CDR1 SQVTM and CDR2 ANQGSEA. V was cut by 3 bases and J by 6 bases, with 14 bases left in between. The CDR3 has 13 residues. CDR3 amino acids: CSVDGREGAEAFF. The CDR3 DNA reads TGCAGCGTTGACGGCAGGGAGGGGGCTGAAGCTTTCTTT.

The chain carries TRBV28 and TRBJ2-7, with 13 bases lining up with TRBD2. There are 16 residues in the CDR3. Germline V CDR1 and CDR2: MDHEN, SYDVKM. V dropped 5 bases and J dropped 2; count of bases not matched to a gene: 6. The CDR3 nucleotides are TGTGCCAGCAGTCCAGGGACTAGCGGGGACCCCTACGAGCAGTACTTC. Its protein is CASSPGTSGDPYEQYF. Complete variable domain (other parts from reference TRBV28 and TRBJ2-7): DVKVTQSSRYLVKRTGEKVFLECVQDMDHENMFWYRQDPGLGLRLIYFSYDVKMKEKGDIPEGYSVSREKKERFSLILESASTNQTSMYLCASSPGTSGDPYEQYFGPGTRLTVT.

The sample holds one count of this clone. The chain uses TRBV30 and TRBJ2-7; possible D gene TRBD1, 6 bases. Trimming took off 1 base at V and 0 bases at J, with 7 bases between the two ends. The CDR3 runs to 13 residues. Germline CDR1 and CDR2: GTSNPN and SVGIG (reference sequence). CDR3 in DNA: TGTGCCTGGAGTGAGGACAGCTCCTACGAGCAGTACTTC. This codes for CAWSEDSSYEQYF.

V and J are TRBV30 and TRBJ1-5; possibly TRBD1 for D (5 bases). Germline lookup yields CDR1 GTSNPN and CDR2 SVGIG (reference sequence). The CDR3 has 15 residues. Trimming stripped 2 bases from V and 1 base from J, with 12 bases between. In nucleotides, the CDR3 is TGTGCCTGGAGTTTTCAGGGAGGGAGCAATCAGCCCCAGCATTTT. This gives the protein CAWSFQGGSNQPQHF.

This rearrangement joins TRBV29-1 to TRBJ2-3; 7 bases fit TRBD1. CDR1 and CDR2 (germline): SQVTM, ANQGSEA. This CDR3 comprises 14 residues. Germline trimming cut 7 bases from V and 2 bases from J; bases unmatched to any gene: 9. CDR3 sequence (DNA): TGCAGCGGGAGACAGGGAACCTTCACAGATACGCAGTATTTT. This codes for CSGRQGTFTDTQYF.

The chain employs TRBV20-1 and TRBJ2-6; 7 bases are shared with TRBD2. Germline V CDR1 and CDR2: DFQATT, SNEGSKA (reference sequence). The CDR3 is 17 residues long. The V and J ends lost 3 bases and 3 bases, in that order; junction bases with no gene match: 11. The CDR3 sequence is CSASLGAGVGGANVLTF. Here the CDR3 DNA reads TGCAGTGCTAGTTTAGGGGCGGGAGTAGGTGGGGCCAACGTCCTGACTTTC.

The chain links TRBV14 to TRBJ1-1, with D uncertain. V was trimmed by 1 base and J by 5 bases, leaving 11 bases between them. The CDR3 is 14 residues long. Germline V gives CDR1 SGHDN, CDR2 FVKESK. The CDR3 sequence: CASSQVTGYTEAFF. The CDR3 coding sequence is TGTGCCAGCAGCCAAGTAACGGGGTATACTGAAGCTTTCTTT.

J is TRBJ1-6 and V is TRBV6-6; TRBD1 matches 7 bases. V lost 6 bases, J lost 7 bases, and 6 bases stayed unmatched. The CDR3 sequence is 14 residues long. Germline CDR1 reads MNHNY; CDR2 reads SVGAGI (reference sequence). As DNA, the CDR3 is TGTGCCAGCAGACCGGGACAGATCAATTCACCCCTCCACTTT. It codes for CASRPGQINSPLHF.

This chain connects TRBV24-1 to TRBJ2-2, with TRBD1 matching 9 bases. Germline trimming cut 9 bases from V and 4 bases from J; bases unmatched to any gene: 8. This CDR3 comprises 15 residues. The germline gives CDR1 KGHDR, CDR2 SFDVKD. Written as DNA, the CDR3 is TGTGCCACCCAGCTGGGACAGGGAAGCACCGGGGAGCTGTTTTTT. It yields the protein CATQLGQGSTGELFF.

This sequence joins TRBV10-1 and TRBJ1-2, with D perhaps TRBD1 (6 bases). The CDR3 contains 12 residues. Germline V lookup: CDR1 WNHNN, CDR2 SYGVQD (reference sequence). V lost 3 bases and J lost 8, with 10 bases in between. The CDR3, as DNA: TGCGCCAGCAGTGAAACAGGGCTCGGCTACACCTTC. It encodes CASSETGLGYTF.

The gene calls are TRBV2 and TRBJ1-2; weak D call: TRBD1 (5 bases). CDR1 is SNHLY, CDR2 FYNNEI, per germline. The CDR3 loop spans 15 amino acids. V was pared by 1 base and J by 4 bases, with 13 bases between. The CDR3 sequence is CASSEVGSRVYGYTF. CDR3 nucleotide sequence: TGTGCCAGCAGTGAAGTGGGTAGCAGGGTCTATGGCTACACCTTC.

The chain is built from TRBV7-3 and TRBJ2-7; 8 nucleotides agree with TRBD1. The CDR3 consists of 16 residues. With 2 bases clipped from V and 5 bases from J, the junction kept 11 bases outside the gene matches. From germline, CDR1 is SGHTA and CDR2 FQGTGA. This CDR3 is CASSLAGGPWPDEQYF. CDR3 sequence (DNA): TGTGCCAGCAGCTTAGCAGGGGGCCCCTGGCCGGACGAGCAGTACTTC.

CDR3 protein: CASSSTDRESQPQHF. The DNA of the CDR3 is TGTGCCAGCAGCTCAACGGACAGGGAGTCTCAGCCCCAGCATTTT. The rearrangement uses TRBV7-9 and TRBJ1-5; 8 bases agree with TRBD1. The CDR3 length is 15 residues. CDR1 is SEHNR, CDR2 FQNEAQ, per germline (reference sequence). Germline trimming cut 4 bases from V and 6 bases from J; bases unmatched to any gene: 8.

This sequence joins TRBV7-9 and TRBJ2-7; 7 bases line up with TRBD1. The CDR3 contains 12 residues. The germline gives CDR1 SEHNR, CDR2 FQNEAQ (reference sequence). Losses at the gene ends were 10 bases for V and 5 bases for J; bases not matched to a gene: 8. CDR3 loop: CATSTGYNEQYF. CDR3 nucleotides: TGTGCCACTTCGACAGGGTATAACGAGCAGTACTTC.

This clone has just one count. The chain couples TRBV30 to TRBJ1-4; 8 nucleotides match TRBD1. The CDR3 consists of 14 residues. Germline CDR1 is GTSNPN and CDR2 is SVGIG (reference sequence). Germline trimming cut 4 bases from V and 6 bases from J; bases unmatched to any gene: 7. The CDR3 bases are TGTGCCTGGATCCCCGGACAGGGCCATGAAAAACTGTTTTTT. The encoded protein is CAWIPGQGHEKLFF.